Listed below are T cell receptor beta chains from one sample, sequenced in a study of shared clonotypes between healthy human individuals. Measured with immunoSEQ multiplex PCR; TCRdb has only the in-frame clones, and not every one. Of 1.5 million to 2.5 million clones in the sample, around 96% were seen once. The source material was naive CD8+ T cells sorted from blood. The receptors were sampled from a man between 18 and 29 years old in good health. The CDR3 runs from the conserved cysteine through the conserved F or W. A D gene is named only where the DNA matches it firmly.

j_call,cdr3_length,v_call,d_call,cdr3_aa
TRBJ1-1,14,TRBV25-1,TRBD1,CASSEGQGGTEAFF
TRBJ2-4,13,TRBV4-1,.,CASSQARSDIQYF
TRBJ2-1,15,TRBV30,.,CAWAPGIGSGDEQFF
TRBJ2-3,14,TRBV4-1,TRBD2,CASSPTSGRDTQYF
TRBJ1-3,16,TRBV15,.,CATGHLTEGSRNTIYF
TRBJ1-5,13,TRBV4-3,.,CASSQEWDQPQHF
TRBJ1-2,14,TRBV13,.,CASSLGLGGYGYTF
TRBJ1-2,14,TRBV5-8,.,CASSLAMEIYGYTF
TRBJ2-5,16,TRBV11-2,TRBD2,CASTHSAGGHQETQYF
TRBJ2-5,13,TRBV6-5,TRBD1,CASSGQGVKTQYF
TRBJ1-2,14,TRBV2,.,CASSVSQLNYGYTF
TRBJ2-1,12,TRBV7-3,.,CASSPGNNEQFF
TRBJ2-7,17,TRBV27,.,CASSFAPPGIRSYEQYF
TRBJ1-5,16,TRBV2,.,CASSESEVYSNQPQHF
TRBJ2-5,13,TRBV6-5,.,CASRDIQQETQYF
TRBJ2-5,13,TRBV5-6,.,CASSFGELETQYF
TRBJ1-4,15,TRBV5-6,.,CASSLEGSTNEKLFF
TRBJ2-7,14,TRBV4-1,.,CASSLGPYNYEQYF
TRBJ2-1,13,TRBV6-6,.,CASSYSSGNEQFF